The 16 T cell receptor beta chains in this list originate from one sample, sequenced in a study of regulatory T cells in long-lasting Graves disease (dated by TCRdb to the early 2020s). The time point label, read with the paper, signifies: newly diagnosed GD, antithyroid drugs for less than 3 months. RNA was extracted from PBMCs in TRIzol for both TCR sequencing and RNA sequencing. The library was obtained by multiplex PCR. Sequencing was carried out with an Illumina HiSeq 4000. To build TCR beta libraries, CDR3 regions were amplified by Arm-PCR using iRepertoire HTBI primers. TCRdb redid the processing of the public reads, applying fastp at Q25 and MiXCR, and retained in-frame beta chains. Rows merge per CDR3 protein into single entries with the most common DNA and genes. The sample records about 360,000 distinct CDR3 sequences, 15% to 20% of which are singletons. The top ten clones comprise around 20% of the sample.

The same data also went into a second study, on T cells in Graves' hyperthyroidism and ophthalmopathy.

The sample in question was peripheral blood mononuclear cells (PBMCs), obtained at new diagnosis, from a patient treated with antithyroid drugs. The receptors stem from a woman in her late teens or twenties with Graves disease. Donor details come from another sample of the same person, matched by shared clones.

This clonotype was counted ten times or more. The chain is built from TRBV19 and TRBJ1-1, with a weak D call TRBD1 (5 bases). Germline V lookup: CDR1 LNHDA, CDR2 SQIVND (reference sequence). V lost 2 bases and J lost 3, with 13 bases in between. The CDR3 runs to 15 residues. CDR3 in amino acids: CASSIRRGVDTEAFF. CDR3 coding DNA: TGTGCCAGTAGTATACGCCGGGGGGTTGACACTGAAGCTTTCTTT.

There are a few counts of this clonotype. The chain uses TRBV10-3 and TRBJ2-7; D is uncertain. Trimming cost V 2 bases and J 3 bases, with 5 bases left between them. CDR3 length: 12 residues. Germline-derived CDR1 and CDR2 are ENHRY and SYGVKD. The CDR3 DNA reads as TGTGCCATCAGTGAGACCATCTACGAGCAGTACTTC. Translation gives CAISETIYEQYF.

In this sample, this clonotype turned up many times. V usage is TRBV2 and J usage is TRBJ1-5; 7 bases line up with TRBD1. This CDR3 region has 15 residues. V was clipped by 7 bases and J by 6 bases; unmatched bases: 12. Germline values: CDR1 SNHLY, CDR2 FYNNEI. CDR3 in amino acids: CASTAGGVQSQPQHF. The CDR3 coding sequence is TGTGCCAGCACCGCAGGGGGTGTTCAGAGTCAGCCCCAGCATTTT.

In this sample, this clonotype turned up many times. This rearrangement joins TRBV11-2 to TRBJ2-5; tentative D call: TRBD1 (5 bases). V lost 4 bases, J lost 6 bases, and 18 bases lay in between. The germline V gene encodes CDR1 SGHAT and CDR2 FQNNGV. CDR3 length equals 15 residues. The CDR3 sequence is CASSSGTGTVKTQYF. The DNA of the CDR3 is TGTGCCAGCAGCTCCGGCACAGGAACGGTGAAGACCCAGTACTTC.

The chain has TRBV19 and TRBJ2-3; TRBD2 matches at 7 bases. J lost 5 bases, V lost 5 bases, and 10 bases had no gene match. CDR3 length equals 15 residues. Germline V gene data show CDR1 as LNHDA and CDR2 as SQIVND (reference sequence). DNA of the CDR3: TGTGCCAGTAGTCCTCTTGCGGGAGAACGAGATACGCAGTATTTT. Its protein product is CASSPLAGERDTQYF.

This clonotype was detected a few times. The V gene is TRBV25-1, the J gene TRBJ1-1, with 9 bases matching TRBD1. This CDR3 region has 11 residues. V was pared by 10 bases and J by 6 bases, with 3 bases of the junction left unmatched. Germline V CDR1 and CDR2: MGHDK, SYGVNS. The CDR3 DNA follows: TGTGCCACCCGACAGGGGGCTGAAGCTTTCTTT. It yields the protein CATRQGAEAFF.

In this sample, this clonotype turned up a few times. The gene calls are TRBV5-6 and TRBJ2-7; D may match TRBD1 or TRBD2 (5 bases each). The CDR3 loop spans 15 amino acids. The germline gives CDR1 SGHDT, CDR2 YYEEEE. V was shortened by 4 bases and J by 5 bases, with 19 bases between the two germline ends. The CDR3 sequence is CASSPVGAGLHEQYF. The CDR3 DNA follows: TGTGCCAGCAGCCCCGTGGGAGCAGGGCTGCACGAGCAGTACTTC.

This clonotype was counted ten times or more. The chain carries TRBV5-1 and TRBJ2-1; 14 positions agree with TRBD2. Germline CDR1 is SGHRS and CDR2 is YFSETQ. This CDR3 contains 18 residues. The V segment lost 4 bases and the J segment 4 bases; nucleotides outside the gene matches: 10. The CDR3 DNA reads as TGCGCCAGCAGCCTTGGACTAGCGGGGGGCCATGTATACAATGAGCAGTTCTTC. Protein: CASSLGLAGGHVYNEQFF. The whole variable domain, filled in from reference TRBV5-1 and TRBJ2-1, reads KAGVTQTPRYLIKTRGQQVTLSCSPISGHRSVSWYQQTPGQGLQFLFEYFSETQRNKGNFPGRFSGRQFSNSRSEMNVSTLELGDSALYLCASSLGLAGGHVYNEQFFGPGTRLTVL.

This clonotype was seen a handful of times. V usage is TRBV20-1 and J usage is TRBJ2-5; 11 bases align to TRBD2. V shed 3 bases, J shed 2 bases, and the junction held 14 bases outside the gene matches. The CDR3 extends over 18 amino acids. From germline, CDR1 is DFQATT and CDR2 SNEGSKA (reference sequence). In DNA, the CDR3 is TGCAGTGCTAGCAGAGGGAGACTAGCGGGACGGTCACAAGAGACCCAGTACTTC. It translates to CSASRGRLAGRSQETQYF.

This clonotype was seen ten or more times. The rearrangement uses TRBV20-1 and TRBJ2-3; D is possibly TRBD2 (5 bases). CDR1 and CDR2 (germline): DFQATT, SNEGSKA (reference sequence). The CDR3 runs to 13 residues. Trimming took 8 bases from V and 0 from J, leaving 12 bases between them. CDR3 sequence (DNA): TGCAGTACCCATTGGACTAGCACAGATACGCAGTATTTT. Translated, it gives CSTHWTSTDTQYF.

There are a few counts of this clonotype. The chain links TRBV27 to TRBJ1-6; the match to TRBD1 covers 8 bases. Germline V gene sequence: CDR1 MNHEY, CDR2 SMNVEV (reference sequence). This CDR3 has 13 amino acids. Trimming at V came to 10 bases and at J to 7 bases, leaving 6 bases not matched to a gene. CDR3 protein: CANLDRGNSPLHF. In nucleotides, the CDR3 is TGTGCCAACCTAGACAGGGGCAATTCACCCCTCCACTTT.

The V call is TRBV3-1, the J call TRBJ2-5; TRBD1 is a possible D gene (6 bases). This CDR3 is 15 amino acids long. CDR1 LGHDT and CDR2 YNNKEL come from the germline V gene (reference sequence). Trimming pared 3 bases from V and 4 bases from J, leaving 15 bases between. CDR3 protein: CASSQGQGWGETQYF. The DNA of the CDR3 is TGTGCCAGCAGCCAGGGGCAGGGGTGGGGAGAGACCCAGTACTTC.

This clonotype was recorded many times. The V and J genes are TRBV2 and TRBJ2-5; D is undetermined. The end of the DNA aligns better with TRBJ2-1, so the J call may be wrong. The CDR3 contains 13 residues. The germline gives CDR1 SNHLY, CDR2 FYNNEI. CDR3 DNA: TGTGCCAGCATTAAGACGCGCCAAGAGACCCAGTTCTTC. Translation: CASIKTRQETQFF.

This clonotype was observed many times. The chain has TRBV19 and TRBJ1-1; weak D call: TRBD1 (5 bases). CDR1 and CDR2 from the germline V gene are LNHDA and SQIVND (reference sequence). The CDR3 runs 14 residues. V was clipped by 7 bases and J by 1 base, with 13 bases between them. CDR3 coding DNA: TGTGCCAGTATCGAGACAGAAAAGAACACTGAAGCTTTCTTT. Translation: CASIETEKNTEAFF.

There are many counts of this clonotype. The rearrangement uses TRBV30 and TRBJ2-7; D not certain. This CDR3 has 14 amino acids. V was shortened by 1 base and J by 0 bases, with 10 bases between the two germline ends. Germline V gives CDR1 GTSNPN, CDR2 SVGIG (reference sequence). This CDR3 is CAWSGQAHSYEQYF. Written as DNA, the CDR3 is TGTGCCTGGAGTGGGCAGGCCCACTCCTACGAGCAGTACTTC.

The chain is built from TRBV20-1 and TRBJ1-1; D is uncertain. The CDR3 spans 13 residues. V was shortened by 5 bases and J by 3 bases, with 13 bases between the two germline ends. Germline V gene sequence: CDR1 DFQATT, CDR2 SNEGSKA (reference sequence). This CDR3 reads CSALVPQHTEAFF. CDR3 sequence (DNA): TGCAGTGCTCTAGTCCCCCAACACACTGAAGCTTTCTTT.